Presented here are 32 T cell receptor beta chains from one specimen sequenced in a study of cytomegalovirus exposure and HLA in healthy donors (dated by TCRdb to 2016 to 2017). The library was obtained by the immunoSEQ multiplex PCR assay. This immuneACCESS table, as held by TCRdb, lists in-frame sequences with V and J called but not all clones. Of the missing ones, under half trace to an unresolved V gene in checked studies; the others have no known cause. In all, the sample holds roughly 260,000 clones, and around nine tenths of those were seen once. The ten biggest clones cover 2.6% of the sample. Sequencing used PBMCs. Receptors were obtained from a man between 18 and 29 years old in good health and CMV-seronegative.

The chain couples TRBV27 to TRBJ1-1, with 7 bases fitting TRBD1. V trimming: 4 bases; J trimming: 0 bases; junction bases outside the gene matches: 2. Germline V lookup: CDR1 MNHEY, CDR2 SMNVEV (reference sequence). The CDR3 spans 14 residues. The DNA of the CDR3 is TGTGCCAGCAGTTACCAGGGGGTGAACACTGAAGCTTTCTTT. The encoded protein is CASSYQGVNTEAFF.

The chain has TRBV7-9 and TRBJ2-7, with 8 bases that match TRBD2. The junction had 7 bases not matched to a gene; V was cut back by 6 bases and J by 6 bases. CDR3 length: 13 residues. Germline V gives CDR1 SEHNR, CDR2 FQNEAQ (reference sequence). Here the CDR3 DNA reads TGTGCCAGCAGTTCCGGGACTAGGGCCGAGCAGTACTTC. This encodes CASSSGTRAEQYF.

The V call is TRBV5-1, the J call TRBJ2-2; D perhaps matches TRBD1 (5 bases). The V end lost 4 bases, the J end lost 6 bases, and 10 bases lay between the germline ends. CDR1 is SGHRS and CDR2 is YFSETQ in the germline V gene. CDR3 length equals 13 residues. The chain's CDR3 is CASSLDRSGELFF. Written as DNA, the CDR3 is TGCGCCAGCAGCCTAGACAGATCCGGGGAGCTGTTTTTT.

The gene calls are TRBV11-3 and TRBJ2-3; 10 nucleotides agree with TRBD2. The germline gives CDR1 SGHNT, CDR2 YENEEA. The length of the CDR3 is 15 residues. Trimming at V came to 6 bases and at J to 6 bases, leaving 9 bases not matched to a gene. The CDR3 region has the DNA TGTGCCAGCAGTTTGGGAGCGGGGGGGGATGATACGCAGTATTTT. Residues: CASSLGAGGDDTQYF.

This clone was counted at least ten times. The rearrangement joins TRBV20-1 to TRBJ1-2; D gene uncertain. Trimming cost V 7 bases and J 2 bases, with 8 bases left between them. CDR3 length: 11 residues. Germline assignment: CDR1 DFQATT and CDR2 SNEGSKA (reference sequence). CDR3 sequence (DNA): TGCAGTGTAAGCGGGAACTATGGCTACACCTTC. Translation gives CSVSGNYGYTF.

The chain carries TRBV5-1 and TRBJ2-2; 7 nucleotides line up with TRBD1. The CDR3 covers 14 residues. The V segment lost 6 bases and the J segment 4 bases; nucleotides outside the gene matches: 6. Germline CDR1 and CDR2: SGHRS and YFSETQ. CDR3 sequence reads: CASTSGGITGELFF. In DNA, the CDR3 is TGCGCCAGCACCTCAGGGGGAATCACCGGGGAGCTGTTTTTT. The whole variable domain, filled in from reference TRBV5-1 and TRBJ2-2, reads KAGVTQTPRYLIKTRGQQVTLSCSPISGHRSVSWYQQTPGQGLQFLFEYFSETQRNKGNFPGRFSGRQFSNSRSEMNVSTLELGDSALYLCASTSGGITGELFFGEGSRLTVL.

This chain uses TRBV2 with TRBJ2-3; D unresolved. The germline gives CDR1 SNHLY, CDR2 FYNNEI. V gave up 7 bases and J gave up 0 bases, with 8 bases separating them. The CDR3 has 13 amino acids. The CDR3: CASNSYSTDTQYF. DNA of the CDR3: TGTGCCAGCAATTCCTATAGCACAGATACGCAGTATTTT.

V usage is TRBV27 and J usage is TRBJ1-2, with no clear D. Trimming left V 5 bases short and J 6 bases short, with 22 bases between. The CDR3 is 16 amino acids. CDR1 MNHEY and CDR2 SMNVEV come from the germline V gene (reference sequence). CDR3 sequence: CASSREGYPKTNGYTF. The CDR3 DNA follows: TGTGCCAGCAGTCGGGAGGGTTACCCAAAAACGAATGGCTACACCTTC.

This clone has a single count. The V and J genes are TRBV28 and TRBJ2-1, with TRBD1 identical over 9 bases. Trimming at V came to 5 bases and at J to 2 bases, leaving 7 bases not matched to a gene. Germline CDR1 is MDHEN and CDR2 is SYDVKM. The CDR3 runs 16 residues. As DNA, the CDR3 is TGTGCCAGCAGTCCCGGGACAGGGATCACCTACAATGAGCAGTTCTTC. It yields the protein CASSPGTGITYNEQFF.

The V gene is TRBV6-1, the J gene TRBJ2-7; D possibly corresponds to TRBD2 (6 bases). The V end lost 6 bases, the J end lost 5 bases, and 20 bases lay between the germline ends. CDR1 and CDR2 from the germline V gene are MNHNS and SASEGT. This CDR3 contains 15 residues. The CDR3 protein is CASSVLGKDYNEQYF. Written as DNA, the CDR3 is TGTGCCAGCAGCGTACTCGGGAAGGACTACAACGAGCAGTACTTC.

V usage is TRBV4-1 and J usage is TRBJ2-7; 7 bases map to TRBD2. The CDR3 is 15 residues long. Unmatched junction bases numbered 7, after V lost 0 bases and J lost 5 bases. Germline assignment: CDR1 MGHRA and CDR2 YSYEKL. The DNA for the CDR3 is TGCGCCAGCAGCCAAGATCGAGCGGGGCTAAACGAGCAGTACTTC. Protein product: CASSQDRAGLNEQYF.

The rearrangement joins TRBV4-3 to TRBJ2-3, with D perhaps TRBD1 (6 bases). V shed 1 base and J shed 4 bases, with 9 bases lying between them. This CDR3 comprises 14 residues. CDR1 LGHNA and CDR2 YSLEER come from the germline V gene. This CDR3 reads CASSQGRGPDTQYF. In DNA form, the CDR3 reads TGCGCCAGCAGCCAAGGCAGGGGCCCAGATACGCAGTATTTT.

The J gene is TRBJ1-2, the V gene TRBV19; D remains unclear. Trimming stripped 6 bases from V and 0 bases from J, with 17 bases between. CDR3 length: 16 residues. Germline CDR1 LNHDA, CDR2 SQIVND (reference sequence). CDR3 nucleotide sequence: TGTGCCAGTAGCCTAAATGGACGGGAAGCTAACTATGGCTACACCTTC. Translated, it gives CASSLNGREANYGYTF.

The chain employs TRBV5-1 and TRBJ2-2; D unresolved. Germline assignment: CDR1 SGHRS and CDR2 YFSETQ. The CDR3 is 16 residues long. Between the trimmed V and J ends, which lost 4 bases and 4 bases, there was a span of 17 bases. The CDR3 DNA is TGCGCCAGCAGCCTGCTAGAGCCCTGGAGCACCGGGGAGCTGTTTTTT. The encoded protein is CASSLLEPWSTGELFF.

This chain joins TRBV7-9 and TRBJ1-6; 11 nucleotides agree with TRBD1. CDR1 and CDR2 (germline): SEHNR, FQNEAQ (reference sequence). This CDR3 has 16 amino acids. V dropped 2 bases and J dropped 9; count of bases not matched to a gene: 6. In DNA, the CDR3 is TGTGCCAGCAGCTTAACGACCGGGACAGGGGGTTCACCCCTCCACTTT. It yields the protein CASSLTTGTGGSPLHF.

The genes are TRBV5-6 and TRBJ1-1; TRBD1 matches at 7 bases. The CDR3 is made up of 14 amino acids. Trimming removed 0 bases from V and 10 bases from J; junction bases left unmatched: 9. The germline V gene encodes CDR1 SGHDT and CDR2 YYEEEE. CDR3 DNA: TGTGCCAGCAGCTTGGCCCCGACAGGGTTTGTAGCTTTCTTT. This codes for CASSLAPTGFVAFF.

In its sample, this clone was seen a few times. This chain links TRBV5-1 with TRBJ2-7, with D uncertain. The CDR3 has 14 residues. Germline V gene lookup returns CDR1 SGHRS and CDR2 YFSETQ. Deletions cut 0 bases from V and 2 bases from J, with 9 bases between. CDR3 residues: CASSLVAATYEQYF. CDR3 nucleotide sequence: TGCGCCAGCAGCTTGGTGGCGGCGACCTACGAGCAGTACTTC.

This clone has a single count. V and J are TRBV9 and TRBJ1-4; D is possibly TRBD1 (5 bases). The CDR3 consists of 14 residues. Trimming removed 2 bases at V and 11 bases at J, with 16 bases between. Germline V gene sequence: CDR1 SGDLS, CDR2 YYNGEE. This chain's CDR3 is CASSVTSSEGKLFF. The CDR3 DNA is TGTGCCAGCAGCGTCACTTCATCGGAGGGGAAACTGTTTTTT.

The chain is built from TRBV5-1 and TRBJ2-7; 9 nucleotides align to TRBD1. Germline V gives CDR1 SGHRS, CDR2 YFSETQ. CDR3 size: 14 residues. J gave up 4 bases and V 9 bases, and 11 bases lay outside the gene matches. The CDR3 spells CATTPRDRVYEQYF. DNA for the CDR3: TGCGCCACGACCCCCCGGGACAGGGTTTACGAGCAGTACTTC.

J is TRBJ1-2 and V is TRBV30; TRBD1 is a possible D gene (6 bases). The CDR3 runs to 13 residues. Germline V CDR1 and CDR2: GTSNPN, SVGIG (reference sequence). The V gene lost 4 bases and the J gene lost 6 bases, with 15 bases spanning the gap. The DNA of the CDR3 is TGTGCCTGGATTGGACAGTTAGAGGATGGCTACACCTTC. It is translated as CAWIGQLEDGYTF.

The chain recombines TRBV30 with TRBJ2-7, with a weak D call TRBD1 (6 bases). Per the germline V gene, CDR1 is GTSNPN and CDR2 is SVGIG (reference sequence). Trimming took off 2 bases at V and 2 bases at J, with 7 bases between the two ends. The CDR3 is 12 residues long. DNA for the CDR3: TGTGCCTGGAGTCAGGGGACCTACGAGCAGTACTTC. Its protein is CAWSQGTYEQYF.

The gene calls are TRBV6-4 and TRBJ2-2; D possibly corresponds to TRBD1 (6 bases). V dropped 2 bases and J dropped 5 bases, with 6 bases sitting between them. The CDR3 extends over 13 amino acids. The germline V gene has CDR1 MRHNA and CDR2 SNTAGT. The CDR3 loop reads CASSDTGTGELFF. In DNA form, the CDR3 reads TGTGCCAGCAGTGACACAGGGACCGGGGAGCTGTTTTTT.

The chain combines TRBV15 with TRBJ1-4, with 7 bases aligning to TRBD1. Trimming removed 9 bases from V and 3 bases from J; junction bases left unmatched: 10. The CDR3 length is 15 residues. Germline V gene data show CDR1 as LNHNV and CDR2 as YYDKDF (reference sequence). The chain's CDR3 is CATWDPTGPNEKLFF. CDR3 in DNA: TGTGCCACATGGGACCCGACAGGGCCTAATGAAAAACTGTTTTTT.

V is TRBV5-1 and J is TRBJ2-1; a possible D gene is TRBD2 (6 bases). The CDR3 consists of 13 residues. V dropped 4 bases and J dropped 9 bases, with 14 bases sitting between them. Germline V CDR1 and CDR2: SGHRS, YFSETQ. The CDR3 region is CASSRDEEGEQFF. The CDR3 DNA sequence: TGCGCCAGCAGCAGGGACGAGGAGGGTGAGCAGTTCTTC. The variable domain in full, with the rest retrieved from reference TRBV5-1 and TRBJ2-1, is KAGVTQTPRYLIKTRGQQVTLSCSPISGHRSVSWYQQTPGQGLQFLFEYFSETQRNKGNFPGRFSGRQFSNSRSEMNVSTLELGDSALYLCASSRDEEGEQFFGPGTRLTVL.

The chain recombines TRBV19 with TRBJ2-1, with 7 bases aligning to TRBD2. Germline assignment: CDR1 LNHDA and CDR2 SQIVND (reference sequence). CDR3 length: 16 amino acids. V lost 4 bases and J lost 3; bases outside the gene matches: 9. DNA for the CDR3: TGTGCCAGTAGTAGTCGTTTGGGGGGGATCTACAATGAGCAGTTCTTC. Its translation: CASSSRLGGIYNEQFF.

CDR3 sequence reads: CASSFGTVSYEQYF. The CDR3 DNA reads TGCGCCAGCAGTTTCGGGACAGTCTCCTACGAGCAGTACTTC. The chain carries TRBV5-1 and TRBJ2-7, with 7 bases fitting TRBD1. The V gene's germline CDR1 is SGHRS and CDR2 YFSETQ. Losses at the gene ends were 5 bases for V and 0 bases for J; bases not matched to a gene: 5. This CDR3 spans 14 amino acids.

DNA of the CDR3: TGTGCCAGCAGTTCGGGACTAGCGGGACTGTACGACGAGCAGTACTTC. Its protein product is CASSSGLAGLYDEQYF. The chain couples TRBV27 to TRBJ2-7; TRBD2 agrees at 13 bases. The CDR3 totals 16 residues. Germline CDR1 is MNHEY and CDR2 is SMNVEV (reference sequence). After removal of 4 bases from V and 5 bases from J, the junction contained 8 bases not matched to a gene.

The rearrangement joins TRBV5-6 to TRBJ1-4, with 8 bases matching TRBD1. The CDR3 is 15 amino acids. The germline gives CDR1 SGHDT, CDR2 YYEEEE. The trim removed 4 bases at V and 8 bases at J, leaving 10 bases unmatched. CDR3 DNA: TGTGCCAGCAGCCCAAGGACAGGGATTGGGGAAAAACTGTTTTTT. This gives the protein CASSPRTGIGEKLFF.

The chain carries TRBV13 and TRBJ2-7, with a possible D match to TRBD1 (6 bases). Trimming took off 5 bases at V and 2 bases at J, with 10 bases between the two ends. The CDR3 runs to 13 residues. The germline CDR1 and CDR2 sequences are PRHDT and FYEKMQ (reference sequence). In nucleotides, the CDR3 is TGTGCCAGCAGCGACGGGACAACCTACGAGCAGTACTTC. Its translation: CASSDGTTYEQYF.

This clone turned up a few times. The sample contains more than one DNA sequence encoding this CDR3. The chain employs TRBV10-1 and TRBJ2-7; D is possibly TRBD2 (5 bases). CDR1 and CDR2 (germline): WNHNN, SYGVQD (reference sequence). Deletions cut 2 bases from V and 4 bases from J, with 6 bases between. The CDR3 sequence is 12 residues long. CDR3 sequence reads: CASSEPGYEQYF. CDR3 DNA: TGCGCCAGCAGTGAGCCGGGATACGAGCAGTACTTC.

This clone was seen only once. This chain connects TRBV2 to TRBJ1-2; 9 positions agree with TRBD1. CDR3 length: 15 amino acids. Germline assignment: CDR1 SNHLY and CDR2 FYNNEI. V lost 6 bases to trimming and J lost 4 bases; unmatched junction nucleotides: 9. CDR3 in amino acids: CASSYRGRLSYGYTF. The CDR3 DNA is TGTGCCAGCAGCTACAGGGGGCGCCTTTCCTATGGCTACACCTTC.

The rearrangement uses TRBV19 and TRBJ1-4; 8 bases agree with TRBD1. Germline CDR1 reads LNHDA; CDR2 reads SQIVND (reference sequence). The CDR3 covers 16 residues. The V gene end was trimmed by 6 bases and the J gene end by 10 bases; junction bases not matched to a gene: 16. CDR3 loop: CASSLTLQTGEGKLFF. DNA for the CDR3: TGTGCCAGTAGCCTAACGCTCCAGACAGGGGAAGGAAAACTGTTTTTT.